The rows below give T cell receptor beta chains drawn from one sample of a study of early T cells in non-severe SARS-CoV-2 infection. TCRdb called the 5' RACE reads again in MiXCR, with one record for every CDR3 protein. The sample records around 25,000 distinct CDR3 sequences, 2.9% being singletons. The sample consisted of whole blood. The receptors stem from an adult who was a healthcare worker with PCR-confirmed SARS-CoV-2 infection or an uninfected control (not recorded which). CDR3s include the opening cysteine and the closing phenylalanine or tryptophan. The order of the fields is V gene, D gene, clone size, J gene, CDR3 protein, CDR3 DNA. A D gene is named only where the DNA matches it firmly. Where a row states a size, it is once, few, many or the class of an expanded clone; other rows omit it.

v_gene: TRBV19; d_gene: -; abundance: many; j_gene: TRBJ1-5; CDR3aa: CASSSERGASNQPQHF; CDR3nt: TGTGCCAGTAGTTCAGAAAGAGGTGCGAGCAATCAGCCCCAGCATTTT
v_gene: TRBV11-2; d_gene: TRBD2; abundance: medium-sized; j_gene: TRBJ2-5; CDR3aa: CASSLSSGGETQYF; CDR3nt: TGTGCCAGCAGCTTGAGTAGCGGGGGGGAGACCCAGTACTTC
v_gene: TRBV30; d_gene: TRBD2; abundance: few; j_gene: TRBJ2-1; CDR3aa: CAWSREGEQFF; CDR3nt: TGTGCCTGGAGTCGGGAGGGTGAGCAGTTCTTC
v_gene: TRBV20-1; d_gene: TRBD1; abundance: many; j_gene: TRBJ1-5; CDR3aa: CSARVSTGGNQPQHF; CDR3nt: TGCAGTGCTAGAGTCTCGACAGGGGGCAATCAGCCCCAGCATTTT
v_gene: TRBV5-1; d_gene: TRBD1; abundance: many; j_gene: TRBJ2-3; CDR3aa: CASSSTDRDADTQYF; CDR3nt: TGCGCCAGCAGCTCAACGGACAGGGACGCAGATACGCAGTATTTT
v_gene: TRBV4-1; d_gene: -; abundance: many; j_gene: TRBJ1-6; CDR3aa: CASRYRTEGNSPLHF; CDR3nt: TGCGCCAGCAGATATCGGACGGAGGGGAATTCACCCCTCCACTTT
v_gene: TRBV12-3/TRBV12-4; d_gene: -; abundance: medium-sized; j_gene: TRBJ1-2; CDR3aa: CASSWRPQGSGYTF; CDR3nt: TGTGCCAGCAGTTGGAGACCACAGGGTTCTGGCTACACCTTC
v_gene: TRBV2; d_gene: TRBD1; abundance: many; j_gene: TRBJ1-2; CDR3aa: CASSGQGVIYGYTF; CDR3nt: TGTGCCAGCAGTGGACAGGGGGTAATCTATGGCTACACCTTC
v_gene: TRBV27; d_gene: -; abundance: many; j_gene: TRBJ1-5; CDR3aa: CASSLIGEGNQPQHF; CDR3nt: TGTGCCAGCAGTTTAATCGGGGAGGGCAATCAGCCCCAGCATTTT
v_gene: TRBV15; d_gene: -; abundance: -; j_gene: TRBJ2-4; CDR3aa: CASETGSKNIQYF; CDR3nt: TGTGCCTCAGAAACAGGTTCCAAAAACATTCAGTACTTC
v_gene: TRBV5-6; d_gene: TRBD1; abundance: many; j_gene: TRBJ1-1; CDR3aa: CASSFRQGGLGTEAFF; CDR3nt: TGTGCCAGCAGCTTTCGACAGGGGGGTCTAGGCACTGAAGCTTTCTTT
v_gene: TRBV6-2/TRBV6-3; d_gene: TRBD1; abundance: many; j_gene: TRBJ1-5; CDR3aa: CASSVDRVNQPQHF; CDR3nt: TGTGCCAGCAGCGTGGACAGGGTCAATCAGCCCCAGCATTTT
v_gene: TRBV12-3/TRBV12-4; d_gene: -; abundance: many; j_gene: TRBJ1-3; CDR3aa: CASSFSLSTGNTIYF; CDR3nt: TGTGCCAGCAGTTTTTCCCTGAGCACTGGAAACACCATATATTTT
v_gene: TRBV2; d_gene: -; abundance: few; j_gene: TRBJ2-2; CDR3aa: CASSEAATGSNTGELFF; CDR3nt: TGTGCCAGCAGTGAAGCTGCCACCGGGTCCAACACCGGGGAGCTGTTTTTT
v_gene: TRBV2; d_gene: -; abundance: few; j_gene: TRBJ2-5; CDR3aa: CASSDGREETQYF; CDR3nt: TGTGCCAGCAGTGATGGGCGTGAAGAGACCCAGTACTTC
v_gene: TRBV29-1; d_gene: TRBD2; abundance: -; j_gene: TRBJ2-3; CDR3aa: CSVEAGGRADTQYF; CDR3nt: TGCAGCGTTGAAGCGGGGGGGCGAGCAGATACGCAGTATTTT
v_gene: TRBV7-2; d_gene: -; abundance: many; j_gene: TRBJ2-2; CDR3aa: CASSLISRTGELFF; CDR3nt: TGTGCCAGCAGCTTAATTAGTCGTACCGGGGAGCTGTTTTTT
v_gene: TRBV10-3; d_gene: -; abundance: many; j_gene: TRBJ1-2; CDR3aa: CATRSGGAEKGYTF; CDR3nt: TGTGCCACCAGGTCTGGGGGCGCCGAGAAAGGCTACACCTTC
v_gene: TRBV6-1; d_gene: TRBD1; abundance: many; j_gene: TRBJ2-6; CDR3aa: CASSIGQGHFSGANVLTF; CDR3nt: TGTGCCAGCAGCATAGGACAGGGACACTTCTCTGGGGCCAACGTCCTGACTTTC
v_gene: TRBV24-1; d_gene: -; abundance: many; j_gene: TRBJ1-5; CDR3aa: CATSGGMAQHF; CDR3nt: TGTGCCACCAGTGGGGGAATGGCCCAGCATTTT
v_gene: TRBV21-1; d_gene: -; abundance: many; j_gene: TRBJ1-2; CDR3aa: CASSAPRQGAVGYTF; CDR3nt: TGTGCCAGCAGCGCCCCGCGACAGGGGGCTGTTGGCTACACCTTC